Listed here are 16 T cell receptor beta chains from one sample, sequenced in a study of blood T cell repertoires in COVID-19. Measured with immunoSEQ multiplex PCR; TCRdb has only the in-frame clones, and not every one. The sample yields 35,000 to 45,000 clones, around 79% seen once. The specimen sequenced was peripheral blood. These receptors came from a human donor in a cohort sampled during active COVID-19.

The chain has TRBV7-9 and TRBJ2-7; D is unresolved. CDR3 length: 11 residues. Germline V lookup: CDR1 SEHNR, CDR2 FQNEAQ (reference sequence). The V end lost 2 bases, the J end lost 6 bases, and 5 bases lay between the germline ends. CDR3 sequence reads: CASSLWAEQYF. In DNA, the CDR3 is TGTGCCAGCAGCTTATGGGCCGAGCAGTACTTC.

The chain carries TRBV4-3 and TRBJ1-4; 8 nucleotides match TRBD1. V shed 0 bases, J shed 8 bases, and the junction held 5 bases outside the gene matches. The germline V gene encodes CDR1 LGHNA and CDR2 YSLEER. CDR3 length equals 15 residues. As DNA, the CDR3 is TGCGCCAGCAGCCAAGAAGGACAGGGCGTCGAAAAACTGTTTTTT. Protein sequence: CASSQEGQGVEKLFF.

The chain recombines TRBV19 with TRBJ2-1; tentative D call: TRBD2 (6 bases). Trimming took 3 bases from V and 7 from J, leaving 10 bases between them. From germline, CDR1 is LNHDA and CDR2 SQIVND (reference sequence). The CDR3 covers 13 residues. DNA for the CDR3: TGTGCCAGTAGTATTTGGGGGGTGAATGAGCAGTTCTTC. It is translated as CASSIWGVNEQFF.

The chain couples TRBV27 to TRBJ1-1, with a weak D call TRBD1 (5 bases). This CDR3 comprises 13 residues. The V end was cut by 3 bases, the J end by 1 base, with 6 bases between. Germline CDR1 and CDR2: MNHEY and SMNVEV (reference sequence). The CDR3 sequence: CASSLTANTEAFF. The DNA for the CDR3 is TGTGCCAGCAGTTTGACAGCGAACACTGAAGCTTTCTTT.

The J gene is TRBJ2-5, the V gene TRBV7-9; 12 bases line up with TRBD2. Losses at the gene ends were 5 bases for V and 4 bases for J; bases not matched to a gene: 2. The CDR3 runs 14 residues. Germline values: CDR1 SEHNR, CDR2 FQNEAQ (reference sequence). The chain's CDR3 is CASSQGLAGETQYF. CDR3 coding DNA: TGTGCCAGCAGCCAGGGACTAGCGGGAGAGACCCAGTACTTC.

The V and J genes are TRBV20-1 and TRBJ1-4, with D perhaps matching TRBD1 (6 bases). Trimming took off 3 bases at V and 0 bases at J, with 11 bases between the two ends. The CDR3 covers 15 residues. CDR1 and CDR2 (germline): DFQATT, SNEGSKA (reference sequence). Written as DNA, the CDR3 is TGCAGTGCTAGTAGGGACACTTCAACTAATGAAAAACTGTTTTTT. Amino acids: CSASRDTSTNEKLFF.

This chain links TRBV6-6 with TRBJ2-1; TRBD1 matches 7 bases. The CDR3 consists of 14 residues. The germline gives CDR1 MNHNY, CDR2 SVGAGI (reference sequence). With V trimmed by 6 bases and J by 4 bases, 6 bases remained unmatched. The CDR3, as DNA: TGTGCCAGCAGCCCGGGACAGAGATACAATGAGCAGTTCTTC. Translated, it gives CASSPGQRYNEQFF.

The rearrangement joins TRBV24-1 to TRBJ2-1; TRBD2 aligns across 7 bases. CDR1 and CDR2 (germline): KGHDR, SFDVKD. The length of the CDR3 is 16 residues. V lost 5 bases to trimming and J lost 0 bases; unmatched junction nucleotides: 6. DNA for the CDR3: TGTGCCACCAGTGTCCCAGCGGGGAGCTCCTACAATGAGCAGTTCTTC. Translating it yields CATSVPAGSSYNEQFF.

The rearrangement links TRBV11-3 to TRBJ2-4; 7 nucleotides match TRBD1. Germline CDR1 and CDR2: SGHNT and YENEEA. V lost 4 bases and J lost 5; bases outside the gene matches: 8. The length of the CDR3 is 15 residues. The CDR3 loop reads CASSSRTGRENIQYF. CDR3 DNA sequence: TGTGCCAGCAGCTCGCGGACAGGCCGGGAAAACATTCAGTACTTC. Full variable domain (rest looked up from reference TRBV11-3 and TRBJ2-4): EAGVVQSPRYKIIEKKQPVAFWCNPISGHNTLYWYLQNLGQGPELLIRYENEEAVDDSQLPKDRFSAERLKGVDSTLKIQPAELGDSAVYLCASSSRTGRENIQYFGAGTRLSVL.

The chain joins TRBV7-3 to TRBJ2-6; no reliable D call. The CDR3 runs to 14 residues. CDR1 is SGHTA and CDR2 is FQGTGA in the germline V gene. Between the trimmed V and J ends, which lost 5 bases and 4 bases, there was a span of 9 bases. The chain's CDR3 is CASSRVDGANVLTF. The CDR3 DNA follows: TGTGCCAGCAGCCGGGTCGACGGGGCCAACGTCCTGACTTTC. Combining the CDR3 with reference TRBV7-3 and TRBJ2-6 gives the whole variable domain GAGVSQTPSNKVTEKGKYVELRCDPISGHTALYWYRQSLGQGPEFLIYFQGTGAADDSGLPNDRFFAVRPEGSVSTLKIQRTERGDSAVYLCASSRVDGANVLTFGAGSRLTVL.

The chain couples TRBV20-1 to TRBJ1-1; TRBD1 might be the D (6 bases). Germline assignment: CDR1 DFQATT and CDR2 SNEGSKA (reference sequence). The CDR3 runs 13 residues. The V gene lost 3 bases and the J gene lost 8 bases, with 16 bases spanning the gap. The CDR3: CSASPHRVFEAFF. In DNA, the CDR3 is TGCAGTGCTAGTCCCCACAGGGTTTTCGAAGCTTTCTTT.

The V and J genes are TRBV7-9 and TRBJ2-3, with D perhaps TRBD2 (7 bases). The germline CDR1 and CDR2 sequences are SEHNR and FQNEAQ (reference sequence). The germline V and J ends were trimmed by 5 bases and 4 bases, with 19 bases remaining between them. CDR3 size: 16 residues. CDR3 loop: CASSPDGGGSADTQYF. The CDR3 DNA follows: TGTGCCAGCAGCCCAGATGGGGGCGGGAGTGCAGATACGCAGTATTTT. Combining the CDR3 with reference TRBV7-9 and TRBJ2-3 gives the whole variable domain DTGVSQNPRHKITKRGQNVTFRCDPISEHNRLYWYRQTLGQGPEFLTYFQNEAQLEKSRLLSDRFSAERPKGSFSTLEIQRTEQGDSAMYLCASSPDGGGSADTQYFGPGTRLTVL.

This clone has only a few counts. The V gene is TRBV20-1, the J gene TRBJ1-5; tentative D call: TRBD1 (6 bases). The CDR3 runs 17 residues. The V and J ends lost 3 bases and 4 bases respectively, with 22 bases between them. CDR1 DFQATT and CDR2 SNEGSKA come from the germline V gene (reference sequence). CDR3 residues: CSASVGHAPRGNQPQHF. In nucleotides, the CDR3 is TGCAGTGCTAGTGTGGGACACGCTCCGAGGGGGAATCAGCCCCAGCATTTT.

This chain uses TRBV5-4 with TRBJ2-3; D perhaps matches TRBD2 (6 bases). Looked up from germline, CDR1 is SGHNT and CDR2 is YYREEE (reference sequence). V was trimmed by 3 bases and J by 0 bases, leaving 11 bases between them. The CDR3 has 15 residues. The CDR3 DNA is TGTGCCAGCAGCTCCCAGCGGGCGAGCACAGATACGCAGTATTTT. Translating it yields CASSSQRASTDTQYF.

The genes are TRBV7-9 and TRBJ2-3; D is uncertain. CDR1 is SEHNR, CDR2 FQNEAQ, per germline (reference sequence). This CDR3 comprises 14 residues. V lost 3 bases and J 0 bases, leaving 7 bases between the germline ends. In nucleotides, the CDR3 is TGTGCCAGCAGCTTCATACTCAGCACAGATACGCAGTATTTT. Translating gives CASSFILSTDTQYF.

The chain is built from TRBV3-1 (or the pseudogene TRBV3-2) and TRBJ2-3; 10 bases are shared with TRBD2. With 0 bases clipped from V and 6 bases from J, the junction kept 6 bases outside the gene matches. Per germline, CDR1 LGHDT and CDR2 YNNKEL (reference sequence). The CDR3 runs to 16 residues. CDR3 sequence reads: CASSQDLTSGMDTQYF. The CDR3 DNA follows: TGTGCCAGCAGCCAAGATCTAACTAGCGGGATGGATACGCAGTATTTT.